This TCR beta chain was documented in a study of regulatory T cells in long-lasting Graves disease. Sequencing libraries for TCR beta were prepared with iRepertoire HTBI primers and Arm-PCR of CDR3 regions. TCRdb reprocessed the multiplex PCR reads with MiXCR, giving one entry per CDR3 protein. In the table there are approximately 400,000 distinct CDR3 sequences, approximately 15% of which are singletons. Time point indicated: newly diagnosed GD, antithyroid drugs for less than 3 months. From PBMCs, RNA was extracted and then used to make the TCR library. Study conclusions and caveats: A limited number of samples was an acknowledged limitation. Favored usage of TRBV28, TRBJ1-2 and TRBJ2-5 was recorded in persistent disease.

Germline assignment: CDR1 KGHDR and CDR2 SFDVKD. The CDR3 runs 17 residues. The ends were cut back, 3 bases at V and 4 bases at J, with 19 bases in the middle. This clonotype was counted ten times or more. The antigen is unknown. The data were also submitted as part of a second study, on T cells in Graves' hyperthyroidism and ophthalmopathy.

This receptor was taken from a woman aged 40 to 50 with Graves disease. V usage is TRBV24-1 and J usage is TRBJ2-3; no definite D call. Sample: peripheral blood mononuclear cells (PBMCs), taken at new diagnosis, from a patient treated with antithyroid drugs. CDR3 loop: CATSDTHPGSGPDTQYF. Here the CDR3 DNA reads TGTGCCACCAGTGATACCCACCCAGGTAGTGGACCAGATACGCAGTATTTT.